This is a list of T cell receptor beta chains from one sample in a study of CD4+ T cells in melanoma. Profiling relied on immunoSEQ multiplex PCR, and the TCRdb table lists in-frame clones only, not all of them. The table lists approximately 110,000 clones, over 80% of them singletons. Sequenced material: peripheral blood. These receptors were taken from a human donor with melanoma. Both conserved end residues are part of each CDR3. A D gene is named only where the DNA matches it firmly. Clone size is given for some rows only: seen once, a few or many times, or a class if the clone is expanded.

j_call | clone_size | d_call | v_call | cdr3_aa | cdr3_nt
TRBJ2-5 | . | TRBD2 | TRBV7-9 | CASSSRLAFSETQYF | TGTGCCAGCAGCTCCAGACTAGCCTTTTCGGAGACCCAGTACTTC
TRBJ1-4 | . | TRBD1 | TRBV5-4 | CASSPGQGETNEKLFF | TGTGCCAGCAGCCCGGGCCAGGGGGAAACTAATGAAAAACTGTTTTTT
TRBJ2-3 | . | TRBD2 | TRBV18 | CASSPANVAGGLTDTQYF | TGTGCCAGCTCACCAGCAAACGTAGCGGGGGGCCTCACAGATACGCAGTATTTT
TRBJ1-1 | . | TRBD1 | TRBV27 | CASRYGQGRNEAFF | TGTGCCAGCAGGTATGGACAGGGTCGGAATGAAGCTTTCTTT
TRBJ2-5 | . | . | TRBV4-3 | CASSQDRAPQETQYF | TGCGCCAGCAGCCAAGACAGGGCCCCACAAGAGACCCAGTACTTC
TRBJ2-1 | . | . | TRBV4-2 | CASKSGTYNEQFF | TGTGCCAGCAAGTCAGGGACTTACAATGAGCAGTTCTTC
TRBJ2-1 | once | TRBD2 | TRBV7-9 | CASSLDGGSYNEQFF | TGTGCCAGCAGCTTAGACGGGGGGTCTTACAATGAGCAGTTCTTC
TRBJ1-5 | . | TRBD1 | TRBV27 | CASSLSGQGAVNQPQHF | TGTGCCAGCAGTTTATCTGGACAGGGGGCGGTCAATCAGCCCCAGCATTTT
TRBJ2-2 | . | . | TRBV7-2 | CASSLAGNTGELFF | TGTGCCAGCAGCTTAGCGGGAAACACCGGGGAGCTGTTTTTT
TRBJ1-5 | . | . | TRBV25-1 | CASSQGKNQPQHF | TGTGCCAGCAGTCAGGGGAAAAATCAGCCCCAGCATTTT
TRBJ2-7 | . | . | TRBV7-9 | CASSSPDSGAREQYF | TGTGCCAGCAGTTCTCCGGACTCAGGGGCGCGGGAGCAGTACTTC
TRBJ2-3 | . | TRBD1 | TRBV7-9 | CASSNDRAGDTQYF | TGTGCCAGCAGCAACGACAGGGCGGGTGATACGCAGTATTTT
TRBJ2-5 | . | . | TRBV27 | CASSHGLNQETQYF | TGTGCCAGCAGCCACGGACTCAATCAAGAGACCCAGTACTTC
TRBJ2-1 | . | TRBD1 | TRBV7-9 | CASSLTGDRVAEQFF | TGTGCCAGCAGCTTAACCGGGGACAGGGTCGCTGAGCAGTTCTTC
TRBJ2-7 | . | . | TRBV19 | CASSIMAASSYEQYF | TGTGCCAGTAGTATTATGGCAGCGTCCTCCTACGAGCAGTACTTC
TRBJ2-1 | . | TRBD2 | TRBV7-3 | CASSTTHGGVGNEQFF | TGTGCCAGCAGCACAACTCATGGGGGGGTGGGAAATGAGCAGTTCTTC
TRBJ1-2 | . | . | TRBV11-2 | CASSLTVQNYGYTF | TGTGCCAGCAGCTTAACAGTCCAGAACTATGGCTACACCTTC
TRBJ2-7 | . | . | TRBV6-5 | CASSYFTRGEQYF | TGTGCCAGCAGTTACTTCACTCGGGGCGAGCAGTACTTC
TRBJ2-1 | few | . | TRBV9 | CASSVILDAYNEQFF | TGTGCCAGCAGCGTTATCCTAGATGCCTACAATGAGCAGTTCTTC
TRBJ2-2 | . | TRBD1 | TRBV5-1 | CASSLDTGGFGELFF | TGCGCCAGCAGCTTGGATACAGGGGGCTTCGGGGAGCTGTTTTTT
TRBJ2-5 | . | . | TRBV5-1 | CASGPQDTQEAQYF | TGCGCCAGCGGGCCTCAGGACACCCAAGAGGCCCAGTACTTC
TRBJ2-3 | . | TRBD2 | TRBV27 | CATVLAGTDTQYF | TGTGCCACAGTTCTAGCGGGCACAGATACGCAGTATTTT
TRBJ1-3 | . | . | TRBV27 | CASSLLGGNTIYF | TGTGCCAGCAGTTTATTGGGGGGAAACACCATATATTTT
TRBJ1-1 | . | . | TRBV9 | CASSVRPAAGGEAFF | TGTGCCAGCAGCGTCAGGCCGGCGGCGGGGGGTGAAGCTTTCTTT
TRBJ2-5 | . | . | TRBV7-8 | CASIPTGASGTQYF | TGTGCCAGCATCCCGACGGGAGCCTCGGGGACCCAGTACTTC
TRBJ1-1 | . | TRBD1 | TRBV27 | CASQDRGTGTFLSEAFF | TGTGCCAGCCAGGATCGCGGGACAGGGACATTCCTTAGTGAAGCTTTCTTT
TRBJ2-1 | . | TRBD2 | TRBV9 | CASSGTSGHNEQFF | TGTGCCAGCAGCGGGACTAGCGGCCACAATGAGCAGTTCTTC
TRBJ2-7 | . | . | TRBV27 | CASSLDRDLGYEQYF | TGTGCCAGCAGCCTCGACCGGGACCTAGGCTACGAGCAGTACTTC
TRBJ1-3 | . | . | TRBV2 | CASTRGGPSGNTIYF | TGTGCCAGCACAAGGGGGGGACCCTCTGGAAACACCATATATTTT
TRBJ1-5 | few | . | TRBV4-2 | CASSQDPQGGQPQHF | TGTGCCAGCAGCCAAGACCCCCAGGGAGGCCAGCCCCAGCATTTT
TRBJ1-1 | . | . | TRBV30 | CAWRPAGVRNTEAFF | TGTGCCTGGAGACCGGCGGGGGTTAGGAACACTGAAGCTTTCTTT
TRBJ2-7 | . | TRBD1 | TRBV5-8 | CASSFGTGGYEQYF | TGTGCCAGCAGCTTCGGGACAGGGGGCTACGAGCAGTACTTC
TRBJ2-5 | . | . | TRBV7-9 | CASSPGETQYF | TGTGCCAGCAGCCCCGGGGAGACCCAGTACTTC
TRBJ1-5 | once | . | TRBV27 | CASSQNSRQQNQPQHF | TGTGCCAGCAGCCAAAATAGCAGACAGCAAAATCAGCCCCAGCATTTT
TRBJ2-1 | . | . | TRBV6-5 | CAVQRDNEQFF | TGTGCCGTGCAGCGGGACAATGAGCAGTTCTTC
TRBJ2-2 | . | TRBD2 | TRBV7-2 | CASSSSSVASGRVGGELFF | TGTGCCAGCAGCTCGTCCTCGGTGGCTAGCGGGAGAGTCGGCGGGGAGCTGTTTTTT
TRBJ1-5 | . | TRBD1 | TRBV5-6 | CASSLTGVEPQHF | TGTGCCAGCAGCTTAACAGGGGTAGAGCCCCAGCATTTT
TRBJ1-4 | . | . | TRBV19 | CASSRTEIGTGEKLFF | TGTGCCAGTAGTCGGACAGAGATTGGTACGGGTGAAAAACTGTTTTTT
TRBJ1-5 | few | . | TRBV7-9 | CASSRQGIGEPQHF | TGTGCCAGCAGTCGCCAGGGGATAGGGGAGCCCCAGCATTTT
TRBJ2-2 | . | TRBD2 | TRBV5-4 | CASTWGGANTGELFF | TGTGCCAGCACCTGGGGGGGAGCGAACACCGGGGAGCTGTTTTTT
TRBJ1-1 | once | . | TRBV6-5 | CASSYFLIGDGEAFF | TGTGCCAGCAGTTACTTCCTCATAGGGGACGGTGAAGCTTTCTTT
TRBJ1-2 | . | . | TRBV28 | CASSLVGLGYGYTF | TGTGCCAGCAGTTTGGTAGGCTTGGGCTATGGCTACACCTTC
TRBJ2-1 | few | TRBD1 | TRBV28 | CASRRQGVGYNEQFF | TGTGCCAGCAGAAGACAGGGGGTGGGATACAATGAGCAGTTCTTC
TRBJ2-3 | . | . | TRBV13 | CASSLPGRDTQYF | TGTGCCAGCAGCTTACCTGGGAGGGATACGCAGTATTTT
TRBJ2-5 | . | TRBD1 | TRBV15 | CATSVGTGGGETQYF | TGTGCCACCAGCGTGGGGACAGGGGGCGGGGAGACCCAGTACTTC
TRBJ2-1 | once | . | TRBV5-1 | CASSLTSLSYNEQFF | TGCGCCAGCAGCTTAACTTCCTTATCCTACAATGAGCAGTTCTTC
TRBJ1-2 | . | . | TRBV6-6 | CASSNEGKSTNGYTF | TGTGCCAGCAGCAACGAGGGAAAGAGCACGAATGGCTACACCTTC
TRBJ1-2 | few | TRBD1 | TRBV5-4 | CASSLNRGYGYTF | TGTGCCAGCAGCTTGAACAGGGGCTATGGCTACACCTTC
TRBJ2-1 | . | . | TRBV21-1 | CASSKARTGGRNEQFF | TGTGCCAGCAGCAAAGCGAGAACAGGGGGCCGCAATGAGCAGTTCTTC
TRBJ2-1 | . | TRBD2 | TRBV28 | CASSPSGGPYYNEQFF | TGTGCCAGCAGCCCTAGCGGGGGGCCCTACTACAATGAGCAGTTCTTC
TRBJ2-7 | . | TRBD2 | TRBV19 | CASRSPGGPYEQYF | TGTGCCAGTAGATCCCCGGGAGGTCCCTACGAGCAGTACTTC
TRBJ2-5 | . | TRBD1 | TRBV7-9 | CASSLAGQGDRETQYF | TGTGCCAGCAGCTTAGCGGGCCAGGGGGATAGGGAGACCCAGTACTTC
TRBJ2-1 | . | TRBD2 | TRBV2 | CASVGTSGYNEQFF | TGTGCCAGCGTGGGGACTAGCGGTTACAATGAGCAGTTCTTC
TRBJ2-5 | . | . | TRBV7-3 | CASSPGSELETQYF | TGTGCCAGCAGCCCGGGAAGTGAGTTAGAGACCCAGTACTTC
TRBJ2-5 | . | . | TRBV12-5 | CASGGIGTLEGEETQYF | TGTGCTAGTGGTGGAATTGGGACCCTCGAGGGGGAAGAGACCCAGTACTTC
TRBJ2-7 | . | TRBD1 | TRBV5-1 | CASSLYTTGGGEQYF | TGCGCCAGCAGCCTCTATACCACAGGGGGCGGCGAGCAGTACTTC
TRBJ2-3 | . | . | TRBV4-3 | CASSQDWAGSTDTQYF | TGCGCCAGCAGCCAAGACTGGGCGGGGAGCACAGATACGCAGTATTTT
TRBJ1-5 | . | . | TRBV6-1 | CASSGFQPQHF | TGTGCCAGCAGTGGTTTCCAGCCCCAGCATTTT
TRBJ2-7 | . | TRBD2 | TRBV14 | CASSQGLGRLAGVLSYEQYF | TGTGCCAGCAGCCAAGGCCTAGGAAGACTAGCGGGAGTACTTTCCTACGAGCAGTACTTC